This T cell receptor (beta chain) was identified in a study of cytomegalovirus exposure and HLA in healthy donors. Study at large: Early on, a data release was issued that held 80 million or so unique TCRs from HLA-typed donors. Study results and limitations: Rates of TCR association differed by HLA locus in a later analysis, with DRB1 highest and HLA-C lowest. In a later analysis, TCR beta V- and J-gene trimming was associated with a missense DCLRE1C variant.

About this clone itself: Its matching antigen is unknown.

Vbeta (60) and Jbeta (13) primers were used in the PCR. Measured with immunoSEQ multiplex PCR; TCRdb has only the in-frame clones, and not every one. The table shows around 110,000 clones, with around 75% occurring only once. V gave up 2 bases and J gave up 3 bases; unmatched junction bases: 18. The CDR3 consists of 19 residues. The V gene's germline CDR1 is MNHEY and CDR2 SMNVEV (reference sequence). Sequenced: PBMCs. The clonotype originates from a man aged 30 to 45 in good health and CMV-seronegative. The chain has TRBV27 and TRBJ2-7; 8 positions match TRBD2. This CDR3 is CASSLGVPGSRGVCYEQYF. DNA for the CDR3: TGTGCCAGCAGTTTAGGGGTCCCGGGGTCGCGGGGGGTCTGCTACGAGCAGTACTTC.